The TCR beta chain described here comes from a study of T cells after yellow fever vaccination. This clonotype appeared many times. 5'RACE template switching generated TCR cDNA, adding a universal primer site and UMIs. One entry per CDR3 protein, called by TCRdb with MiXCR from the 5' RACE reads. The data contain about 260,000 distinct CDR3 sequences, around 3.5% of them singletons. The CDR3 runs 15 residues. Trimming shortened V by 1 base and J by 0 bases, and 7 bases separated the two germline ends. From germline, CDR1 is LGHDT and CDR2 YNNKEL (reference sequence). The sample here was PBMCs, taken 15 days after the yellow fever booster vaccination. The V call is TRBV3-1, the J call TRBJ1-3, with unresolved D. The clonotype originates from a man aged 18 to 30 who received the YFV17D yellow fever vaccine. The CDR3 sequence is CASSQATVSGNTIYF. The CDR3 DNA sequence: TGTGCCAGCAGCCAAGCCACAGTCTCTGGAAACACCATATATTTT.